Here is one T cell receptor (beta chain) with its context. Its antigen is unidentified. PCR primers comprised 60 Vbeta and 13 Jbeta primers. Clones were read by immunoSEQ multiplex PCR, and TCRdb kept only the in-frame ones, dropping some. The table has about 140,000 clones, 80% seen once. Germline CDR1 GTSNPN, CDR2 SVGIG (reference sequence). Trimming cost V 7 bases and J 4 bases; bases outside gene matches: 6. The length of the CDR3 is 15 residues. This record comes from a study of cytomegalovirus exposure and HLA in healthy donors. Study-level results: A later analysis reportedly identified an Asian-associated ancestry cluster as carrying fewer N-insertions than the approximately 670-donor mean.

The source of this sequence is a man aged 35-49 years in good health and CMV-seropositive. Sample: PBMCs. The genes are TRBV30 and TRBJ2-1; 14 positions match TRBD2. The CDR3 bases are TGTGCCTCAAGGACTAGCGGGAGGACATACAATGAGCAGTTCTTC. Translating it yields CASRTSGRTYNEQFF.